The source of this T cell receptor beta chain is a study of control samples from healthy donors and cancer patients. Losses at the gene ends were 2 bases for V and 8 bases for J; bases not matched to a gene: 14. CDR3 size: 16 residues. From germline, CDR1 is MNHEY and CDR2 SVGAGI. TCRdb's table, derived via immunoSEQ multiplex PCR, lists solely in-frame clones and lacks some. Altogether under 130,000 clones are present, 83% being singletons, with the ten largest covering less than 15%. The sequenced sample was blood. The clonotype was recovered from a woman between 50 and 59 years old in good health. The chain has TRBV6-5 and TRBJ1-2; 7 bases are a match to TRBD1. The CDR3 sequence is CASSYDPFDRVSGYTF. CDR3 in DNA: TGTGCCAGCAGTTACGATCCCTTCGACAGGGTTAGCGGCTACACCTTC.